The 5 T cell receptor beta chains below all came from one sample that was sequenced in a study of T cell repertoires in cytomegalovirus infection (dated by TCRdb to 2018 to 2020). Instrument used: Illumina HiSeq 1500. TCRdb redid the processing of the public reads, applying fastp at Q25 and MiXCR, and retained in-frame beta chains. Rows with one shared CDR3 protein collapse into an entry with the most common genes and DNA. Recorded for this sample are roughly 600,000 distinct CDR3 sequences; 20% to 25% of them occurred a single time. Less than 9.5% of the sample comes from the top ten. The specimen was CD8+ T cells from PBMCs. These receptors all stem from a human donor in good health (CMV status not recorded). Some clones in this sample may be carry-over from other donors' samples.

This clonotype was counted ten times or more. The genes are TRBV7-9 and TRBJ1-1, with 7 bases matching TRBD1. CDR3 length: 12 amino acids. Germline V gives CDR1 SEHNR, CDR2 FQNEAQ (reference sequence). With 6 bases clipped from V and 9 bases from J, the junction kept 7 bases outside the gene matches. Written as DNA, the CDR3 is TGTGCCAGCAGAGACAGGGACAAGAAAGCTTTCTTT. Protein product: CASRDRDKKAFF.

A few counts support this clonotype. V is TRBV6-6 and J is TRBJ2-7; 9 bases match TRBD1. The germline V gene has CDR1 MNHNY and CDR2 SVGAGI (reference sequence). This CDR3 has 13 residues. The ends lost 4 bases at V and 5 bases at J; junction bases unmatched: 3. CDR3 bases: TGTGCCAGCAGTTCCGGGACAGGGAACGAGCAGTACGTC. It yields the protein CASSSGTGNEQYV.

In this sample, this clonotype turned up once. For the CDR3, the DNA is TGTGCCACCGGACAGGGGGCGGTTGAGCAGTACGTC. Its protein is CATGQGAVEQYV. V and J are TRBV6-2 or TRBV6-3 and TRBJ2-7, with 11 bases identical to TRBD1. The V segment lost 10 bases and the J segment 7 bases; nucleotides outside the gene matches: 6. The germline V gene encodes CDR1 MNHEY and CDR2 SVGEGT. The CDR3 has 12 amino acids.

There are many counts of this clonotype. The chain links TRBV12-3 or TRBV12-4 to TRBJ1-2, with D maybe TRBD1 (5 bases). The CDR3 covers 14 residues. V was pared by 6 bases and J by 6 bases, with 17 bases between. The CDR3 coding sequence is TGTGCCAGCAGCTACAGGAACGCTGTGGATGGCTACACCTTC. Translation: CASSYRNAVDGYTF.

This clonotype was seen at least ten times. The chain combines TRBV15 with TRBJ2-7, with unresolved D. The CDR3 length is 16 residues. V lost 2 bases and J 4 bases, leaving 18 bases between the germline ends. Germline lookup yields CDR1 LNHNV and CDR2 YYDKDF (reference sequence). The CDR3 DNA is TGTGCCACCAGCAGACCGCCGCCAATGGATAAGTACGAGCAGTACTTC. This gives the protein CATSRPPPMDKYEQYF.